These 21 T cell receptor beta chains share one sample of origin, sequenced in a study of human T cells and chemical hapten exposure (dated by TCRdb to 2020 to 2022). Library method: RACE. The sequencing machine was a NextSeq 500. TCRdb itself trimmed the public reads at Q25 with fastp, ran MiXCR and retained productive beta chains. Every CDR3 protein is listed once, alongside the most common genes and DNA of its rows. A total of about 180,000 distinct CDR3 sequences appear in this sample, around 30% of them only once. 2.5% to 3.5% of the sample belongs to the ten largest clones. The time point label on this specimen signifies: pre-sensitization, week 0. The label giving this sample's treatment or condition can be read as: therapeutic diphenylcyclopropenone sensitization with weekly scalp DPC. This sample comprised whole blood, obtained in connection with sensitization to the hapten diphenylcyclopropenone (DPC). These receptor sequences come from a woman aged 30 to 39 with alopecia areata. Some clones in this sample may be carry-over from other donors' samples.

V is TRBV29-1 and J is TRBJ1-1; D is ambiguous. Trimming left V 2 bases short and J 2 bases short, with 9 bases between. The germline V gene has CDR1 SQVTM and CDR2 ANQGSEA. The length of the CDR3 is 13 residues. The CDR3 protein is CSVEPGGNTEAFF. In nucleotides, the CDR3 is TGCAGCGTTGAACCCGGCGGAAACACTGAAGCTTTCTTT.

The chain is built from TRBV6-5 and TRBJ2-1; TRBD1 matches 8 bases. Germline assignment: CDR1 MNHEY and CDR2 SVGAGI. V lost 3 bases, J lost 0 bases, and 7 bases stayed unmatched. CDR3 length: 17 residues. The CDR3 DNA reads as TGTGCCAGCAGTTATTCTTACAGGGGGAGCTCCTACAATGAGCAGTTCTTC. This codes for CASSYSYRGSSYNEQFF.

The gene calls are TRBV10-3 and TRBJ2-1, with TRBD2 matching 11 bases. Germline CDR1 ENHRY, CDR2 SYGVKD. The CDR3 covers 16 residues. V trimming: 5 bases; J trimming: 2 bases; junction bases outside the gene matches: 5. In DNA form, the CDR3 reads TGTGCCATCAGTCCAACTAGCGGGAGCACCTACAATGAGCAGTTCTTC. This codes for CAISPTSGSTYNEQFF.

This clonotype was picked up a small number of times. CDR3 nucleotides: TGTGCCAGCAGCGTAGAGGACAGGCGAGCGACAGATACGCAGTATTTT. As protein: CASSVEDRRATDTQYF. The V and J genes are TRBV9 and TRBJ2-3, with TRBD1 matching 7 bases. J lost 3 bases, V lost 0 bases, and 7 bases had no gene match. The length of the CDR3 is 16 residues. Per germline, CDR1 SGDLS and CDR2 YYNGEE.

V and J are TRBV11-2 and TRBJ2-1; TRBD1 might be the D (5 bases). V lost 3 bases to trimming and J lost 3 bases, with 6 bases between them. Germline lookup yields CDR1 SGHAT and CDR2 FQNNGV. The CDR3 is 13 residues long. CDR3 loop: CASSLQGYNEQFF. For the CDR3, the DNA is TGTGCCAGCAGCTTGCAGGGCTACAATGAGCAGTTCTTC.

This clonotype was counted a few times. J is TRBJ1-2 and V is TRBV27; possible D gene TRBD1, 6 bases. Germline-derived CDR1 and CDR2 are MNHEY and SMNVEV (reference sequence). V lost 8 bases to trimming and J lost 1 base, with 17 bases between them. The CDR3 loop spans 15 amino acids. DNA of the CDR3: TGTGCCAGCGCCTCGAAGGGGGGGCTTAACTATGGCTACACCTTC. Translating it yields CASASKGGLNYGYTF.

The rearrangement links TRBV28 to TRBJ2-7, with D uncertain. CDR1 and CDR2 (germline): MDHEN, SYDVKM. Between the trimmed V and J ends, which lost 3 bases and 2 bases, there was a span of 11 bases. CDR3 length equals 14 residues. The CDR3 DNA follows: TGTGCCAGCAGTTTTGATGGTTTCCCCTACGAGCAGTACTTC. Encoded protein: CASSFDGFPYEQYF.

This chain joins TRBV29-1 and TRBJ2-1; possibly TRBD2 for D (5 bases). V dropped 3 bases and J dropped 10 bases, with 13 bases sitting between them. This CDR3 contains 12 residues. Germline-derived CDR1 and CDR2 are SQVTM and ANQGSEA. The chain's CDR3 is CSVDTEWEEQFF. CDR3 DNA: TGCAGCGTTGATACTGAGTGGGAGGAGCAGTTCTTC.

The sample holds a few counts of this clonotype. This chain joins TRBV20-1 and TRBJ1-5; no clear D. Trimming left V 7 bases short and J 1 base short, with 17 bases between. The CDR3 is 15 residues long. CDR1 is DFQATT, CDR2 SNEGSKA, per germline (reference sequence). The CDR3 loop reads CSGQSSGGSNQPQHF. DNA for the CDR3: TGCAGTGGCCAAAGCTCCGGTGGCAGCAATCAGCCCCAGCATTTT.

V usage is TRBV29-1 and J usage is TRBJ2-2; 10 bases map to TRBD2. CDR3 length: 14 amino acids. Losses at the gene ends were 5 bases for V and 1 base for J; bases not matched to a gene: 1. Germline lookup yields CDR1 SQVTM and CDR2 ANQGSEA. The CDR3 region has the DNA TGCAGCGTTCGGACTAGCGGGAACACCGGGGAGCTGTTTTTT. Translating gives CSVRTSGNTGELFF.

V gene TRBV20-1 combines with J gene TRBJ1-1, with D possibly matching TRBD1 (5 bases). The CDR3 runs 14 residues. Germline V lookup: CDR1 DFQATT, CDR2 SNEGSKA (reference sequence). Trimming cost V 0 bases and J 4 bases, with 12 bases left between them. The CDR3 nucleotides read TGCAGTGCTAGAGATCTGGTGGGGGGCACTGAAGCTTTCTTT. The encoded protein is CSARDLVGGTEAFF.

The rearrangement uses TRBV24-1 and TRBJ2-3; D not certain. With the DNA end fitting TRBJ1-5 better, the J assignment may be wrong. The germline CDR1 and CDR2 sequences are KGHDR and SFDVKD. The CDR3 is 15 amino acids. The chain's CDR3 is CATSSGASRTDTQHF. The CDR3 region has the DNA TGTGCCACCAGTTCCGGAGCGAGCCGCACAGATACGCAGCATTTT.

The chain recombines TRBV6-2 or TRBV6-3 with TRBJ2-5; D gene ambiguous. The V end was cut by 2 bases, the J end by 4 bases, with 2 bases between. CDR3 size: 11 residues. Germline CDR1 and CDR2: MNHEY and SVGEGT. In DNA form, the CDR3 reads TGTGCCAGCAGTTACACAGAGACCCAGTACTTC. Its protein product is CASSYTETQYF.

This clonotype was counted many times. The V gene is TRBV12-3 or TRBV12-4, the J gene TRBJ2-1; 16 bases fit TRBD2. CDR3 length: 18 residues. With V trimmed by 0 bases and J by 6 bases, 5 bases remained unmatched. The CDR3 is CASSLAGLAGGRANEQFF. For the CDR3, the DNA is TGTGCCAGCAGTTTAGCGGGACTAGCGGGGGGGCGTGCCAATGAGCAGTTCTTC.

J is TRBJ1-1 and V is TRBV7-9; no firm D call. Germline lookup yields CDR1 SEHNR and CDR2 FQNEAQ (reference sequence). The CDR3 is 14 residues long. With 7 bases removed from V and 0 bases from J, the gap between germline ends came to 12 bases. The CDR3: CASNDKQMNTEAFF. CDR3 nucleotide sequence: TGTGCCAGCAATGATAAACAGATGAACACTGAAGCTTTCTTT.

The V gene is TRBV6-5, the J gene TRBJ2-2; possibly TRBD2 for D (5 bases). This CDR3 contains 14 residues. From germline, CDR1 is MNHEY and CDR2 SVGAGI. Trimming removed 6 bases at V and 1 base at J, with 9 bases between. CDR3 in amino acids: CASSQRWNTGELFF. CDR3 DNA sequence: TGTGCCAGCAGCCAGCGGTGGAACACCGGGGAGCTGTTTTTT.

There are a few counts of this clonotype. The rearrangement links TRBV3-1 to TRBJ2-5; 7 nucleotides agree with TRBD1. This CDR3 spans 17 amino acids. J gave up 4 bases and V 0 bases, and 11 bases lay outside the gene matches. Germline lookup yields CDR1 LGHDT and CDR2 YNNKEL (reference sequence). The CDR3 region is CASSQDYFKGAGETQYF. In nucleotides, the CDR3 is TGTGCCAGCAGCCAAGATTATTTTAAGGGGGCGGGAGAGACCCAGTACTTC.

In its sample, this clonotype was seen many times. The chain is built from TRBV13 and TRBJ2-2; D uncertain. The germline V and J ends were trimmed by 1 base and 4 bases, with 7 bases remaining between them. This CDR3 contains 14 residues. In germline, CDR1 is PRHDT, CDR2 FYEKMQ (reference sequence). The CDR3 region has the DNA TGTGCCAGCAGCTTAGTACCAGTCACCGGGGAGCTGTTTTTT. Translating it yields CASSLVPVTGELFF.

DNA of the CDR3: TGCAGTGCTAGTAATCCGGCTCAAGAGACCCAGTACTTC. This codes for CSASNPAQETQYF. The gene calls are TRBV20-1 and TRBJ2-5; D gene unclear. This CDR3 region has 13 residues. V lost 3 bases and J lost 2, with 10 bases in between. The germline V gene has CDR1 DFQATT and CDR2 SNEGSKA (reference sequence).

This clonotype was observed a few times. V is TRBV28 and J is TRBJ2-3, with 10 nucleotides matching TRBD1. J was trimmed by 5 bases and V by 6 bases; bases with no gene match: 8. From germline, CDR1 is MDHEN and CDR2 SYDVKM. The CDR3 spans 15 residues. The CDR3 sequence: CASSRTGTGEDTQYF. The CDR3 nucleotides are TGTGCCAGCAGCAGAACCGGGACAGGGGAAGATACGCAGTATTTT.

The chain links TRBV30 to TRBJ2-5, with D possibly being TRBD2 (6 bases). The V and J ends lost 4 bases and 5 bases respectively, with 8 bases between them. The CDR3 contains 11 residues. In germline, CDR1 is GTSNPN, CDR2 SVGIG (reference sequence). This chain's CDR3 is CAWTGEETQYF. CDR3 sequence (DNA): TGTGCCTGGACGGGGGAGGAGACCCAGTACTTC.